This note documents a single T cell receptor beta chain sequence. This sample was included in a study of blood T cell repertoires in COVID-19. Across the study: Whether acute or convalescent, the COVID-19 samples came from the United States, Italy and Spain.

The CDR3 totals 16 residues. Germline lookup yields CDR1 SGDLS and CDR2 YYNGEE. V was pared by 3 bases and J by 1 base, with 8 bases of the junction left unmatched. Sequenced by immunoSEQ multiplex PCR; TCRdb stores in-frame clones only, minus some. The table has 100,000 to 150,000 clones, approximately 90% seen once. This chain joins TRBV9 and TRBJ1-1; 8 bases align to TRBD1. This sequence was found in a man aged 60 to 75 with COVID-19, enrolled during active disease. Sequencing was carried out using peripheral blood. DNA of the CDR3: TGTGCCAGCAGCGCAGGGGTTGACAGGGGGAACACTGAAGCTTTCTTT. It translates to CASSAGVDRGNTEAFF.